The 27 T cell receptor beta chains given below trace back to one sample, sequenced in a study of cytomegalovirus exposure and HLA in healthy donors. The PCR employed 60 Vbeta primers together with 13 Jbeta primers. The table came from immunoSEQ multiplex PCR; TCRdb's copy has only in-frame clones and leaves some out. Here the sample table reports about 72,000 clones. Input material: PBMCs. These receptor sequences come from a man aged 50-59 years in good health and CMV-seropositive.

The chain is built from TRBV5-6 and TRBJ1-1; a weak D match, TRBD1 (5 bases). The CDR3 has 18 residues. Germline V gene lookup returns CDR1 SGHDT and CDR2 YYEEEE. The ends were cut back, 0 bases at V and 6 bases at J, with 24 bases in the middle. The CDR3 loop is CASSLALKGGGLIAEAFF. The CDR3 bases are TGTGCCAGCAGCTTGGCCTTGAAGGGTGGGGGACTTATAGCTGAAGCTTTCTTT.

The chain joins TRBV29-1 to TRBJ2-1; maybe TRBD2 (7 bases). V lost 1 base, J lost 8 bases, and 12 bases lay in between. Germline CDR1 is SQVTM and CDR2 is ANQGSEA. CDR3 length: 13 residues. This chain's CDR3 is CSVEGRGGDEQFF. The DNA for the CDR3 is TGCAGCGTTGAAGGGAGGGGGGGAGATGAGCAGTTCTTC.

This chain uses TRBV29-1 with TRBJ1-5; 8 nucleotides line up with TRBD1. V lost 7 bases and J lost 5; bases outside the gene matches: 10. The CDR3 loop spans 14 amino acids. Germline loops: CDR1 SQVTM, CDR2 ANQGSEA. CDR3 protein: CSGSWTGWDQPQHF. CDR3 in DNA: TGCAGCGGCTCCTGGACAGGGTGGGATCAGCCCCAGCATTTT.

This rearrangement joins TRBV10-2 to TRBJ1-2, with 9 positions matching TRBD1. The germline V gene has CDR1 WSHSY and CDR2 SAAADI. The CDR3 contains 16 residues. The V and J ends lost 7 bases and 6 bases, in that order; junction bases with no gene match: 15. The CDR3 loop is CASTGTGSGGSDGYTF. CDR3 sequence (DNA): TGCGCCAGCACGGGGACAGGGTCGGGGGGGAGCGATGGCTACACCTTC.

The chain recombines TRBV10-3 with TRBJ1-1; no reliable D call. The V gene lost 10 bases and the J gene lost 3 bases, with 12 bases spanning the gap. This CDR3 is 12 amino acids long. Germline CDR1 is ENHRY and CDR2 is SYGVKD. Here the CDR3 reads CATTSGDTEAFF. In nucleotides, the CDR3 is TGTGCCACCACTTCTGGTGACACTGAAGCTTTCTTT.

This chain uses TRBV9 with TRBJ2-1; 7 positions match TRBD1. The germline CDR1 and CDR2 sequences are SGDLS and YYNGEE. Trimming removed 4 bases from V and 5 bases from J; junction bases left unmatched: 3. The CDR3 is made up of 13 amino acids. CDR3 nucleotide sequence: TGTGCCAGCAGCCGCCAGGGGGACAATGAGCAGTTCTTC. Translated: CASSRQGDNEQFF.

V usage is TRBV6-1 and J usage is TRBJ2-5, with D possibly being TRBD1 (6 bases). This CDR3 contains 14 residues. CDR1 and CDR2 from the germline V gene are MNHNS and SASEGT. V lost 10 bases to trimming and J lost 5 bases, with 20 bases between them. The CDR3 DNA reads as TGTGCCACCCGGGAAGCGGCCCAGGGGGAGACCCAGTACTTC. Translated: CATREAAQGETQYF.

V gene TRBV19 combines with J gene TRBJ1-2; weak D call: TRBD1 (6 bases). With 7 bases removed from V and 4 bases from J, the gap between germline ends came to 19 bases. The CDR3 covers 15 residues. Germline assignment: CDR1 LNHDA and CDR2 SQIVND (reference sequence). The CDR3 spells CASIPGERGPYGYTF. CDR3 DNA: TGTGCCAGTATCCCAGGGGAGAGGGGACCCTATGGCTACACCTTC.

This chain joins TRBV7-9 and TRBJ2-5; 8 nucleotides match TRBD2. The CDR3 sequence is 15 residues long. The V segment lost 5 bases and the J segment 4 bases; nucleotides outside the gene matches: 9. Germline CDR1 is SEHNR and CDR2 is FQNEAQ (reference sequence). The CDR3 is CASSPAGAGGETQYF. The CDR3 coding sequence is TGTGCCAGCAGCCCAGCGGGGGCGGGAGGAGAGACCCAGTACTTC. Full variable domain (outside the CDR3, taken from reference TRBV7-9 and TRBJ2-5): DTGVSQNPRHKITKRGQNVTFRCDPISEHNRLYWYRQTLGQGPEFLTYFQNEAQLEKSRLLSDRFSAERPKGSFSTLEIQRTEQGDSAMYLCASSPAGAGGETQYFGPGTRLLVL.

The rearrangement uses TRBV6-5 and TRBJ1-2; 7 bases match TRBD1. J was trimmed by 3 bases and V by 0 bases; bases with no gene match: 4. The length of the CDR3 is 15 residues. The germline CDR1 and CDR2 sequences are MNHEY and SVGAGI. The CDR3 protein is CASSYSAGGHYGYTF. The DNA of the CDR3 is TGTGCCAGCAGTTACTCGGCAGGGGGGCACTATGGCTACACCTTC.

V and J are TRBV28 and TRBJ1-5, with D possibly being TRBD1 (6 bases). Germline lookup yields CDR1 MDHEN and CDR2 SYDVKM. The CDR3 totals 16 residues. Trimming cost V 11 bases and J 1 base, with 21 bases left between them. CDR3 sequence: CASRRGGALSNQPQHF. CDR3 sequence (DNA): TGTGCCTCCAGGAGGGGGGGGGCCCTAAGCAATCAGCCCCAGCATTTT.

The CDR3 sequence is CASSLAGGPREQYV. CDR3 in DNA: TGTGCCAGCAGCTTAGCGGGGGGGCCGAGGGAGCAGTACGTC. The chain recombines TRBV7-2 with TRBJ2-7, with D possibly being TRBD2 (7 bases). V was cut by 0 bases and J by 7 bases, with 13 bases left in between. CDR1 and CDR2 from the germline V gene are SGHTA and FQGNSA. The CDR3 loop spans 14 amino acids.

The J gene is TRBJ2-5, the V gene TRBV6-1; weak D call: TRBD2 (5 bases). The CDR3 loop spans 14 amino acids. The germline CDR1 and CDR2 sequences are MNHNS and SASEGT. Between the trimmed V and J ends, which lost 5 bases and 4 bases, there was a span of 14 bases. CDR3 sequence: CASSPRGLGETQYF. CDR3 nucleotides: TGTGCCAGCAGTCCCCGCGGACTTGGAGAGACCCAGTACTTC.

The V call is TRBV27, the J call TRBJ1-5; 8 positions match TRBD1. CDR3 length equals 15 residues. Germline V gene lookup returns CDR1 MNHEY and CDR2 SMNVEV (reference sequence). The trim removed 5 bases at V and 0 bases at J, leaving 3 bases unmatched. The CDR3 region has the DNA TGTGCCAGCAGTGACAGGGGACCTAGCAATCAGCCCCAGCATTTT. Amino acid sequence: CASSDRGPSNQPQHF.

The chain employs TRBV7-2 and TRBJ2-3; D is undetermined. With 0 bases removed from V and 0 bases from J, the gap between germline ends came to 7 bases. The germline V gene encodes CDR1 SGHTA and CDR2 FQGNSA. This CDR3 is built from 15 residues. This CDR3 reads CASSLASFSTDTQYF. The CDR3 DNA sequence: TGTGCCAGCAGCTTAGCTAGTTTTAGCACAGATACGCAGTATTTT.

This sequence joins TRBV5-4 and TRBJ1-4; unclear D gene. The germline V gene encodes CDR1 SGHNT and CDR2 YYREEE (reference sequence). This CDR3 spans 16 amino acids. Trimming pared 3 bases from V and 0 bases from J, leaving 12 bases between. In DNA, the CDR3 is TGTGCCAGCAGCTACGGAGGGAGTACAACTAATGAAAAACTGTTTTTT. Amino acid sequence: CASSYGGSTTNEKLFF.

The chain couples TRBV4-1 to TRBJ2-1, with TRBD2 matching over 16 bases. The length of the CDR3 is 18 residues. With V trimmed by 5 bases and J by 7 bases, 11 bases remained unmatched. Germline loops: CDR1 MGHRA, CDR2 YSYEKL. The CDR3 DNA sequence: TGCGCCAGCAGCGAATCCGGGACTAGCGGGAGGGCGCGGAATGAGCAGTTCTTC. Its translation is CASSESGTSGRARNEQFF.

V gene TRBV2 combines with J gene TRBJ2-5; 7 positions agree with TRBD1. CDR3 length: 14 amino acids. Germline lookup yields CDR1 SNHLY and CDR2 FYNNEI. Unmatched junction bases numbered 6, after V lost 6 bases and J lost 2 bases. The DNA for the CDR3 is TGTGCCAGCAGGGTTGGGGGACAGCAAGAGACCCAGTACTTC. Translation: CASRVGGQQETQYF.

The CDR3 region is CAWSGGRRGFF. Here the CDR3 DNA reads TGTGCCTGGAGTGGGGGTCGCAGGGGATTCTTT. This rearrangement joins TRBV30 to TRBJ1-1, with D tentatively TRBD1 (6 bases). V was shortened by 1 base and J by 14 bases, with 14 bases between the two germline ends. There are 11 residues in the CDR3. Germline V CDR1 and CDR2: GTSNPN, SVGIG (reference sequence). Full variable domain (missing parts from reference TRBV30 and TRBJ1-1): SQTIHQWPATLVQPVGSPLSLECTVEGTSNPNLYWYRQAAGRGLQLLFYSVGIGQISSEVPQNLSASRPQDRQFILSSKKLLLSDSGFYLCAWSGGRRGFFGQGTRLTVV.

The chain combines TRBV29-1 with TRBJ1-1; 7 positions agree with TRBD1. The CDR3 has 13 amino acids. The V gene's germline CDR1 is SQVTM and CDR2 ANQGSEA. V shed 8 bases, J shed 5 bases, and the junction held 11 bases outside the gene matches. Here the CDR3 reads CSFLGQARTEAFF. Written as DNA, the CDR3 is TGCAGCTTCCTCGGACAGGCGAGGACTGAAGCTTTCTTT.

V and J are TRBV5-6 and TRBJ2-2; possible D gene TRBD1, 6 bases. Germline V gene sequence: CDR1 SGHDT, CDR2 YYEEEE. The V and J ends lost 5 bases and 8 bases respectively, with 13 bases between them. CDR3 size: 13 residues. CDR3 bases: TGTGCCAGCAGTCTGGGGGCGGCGGGGGAGCTGTTTTTT. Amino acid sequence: CASSLGAAGELFF.

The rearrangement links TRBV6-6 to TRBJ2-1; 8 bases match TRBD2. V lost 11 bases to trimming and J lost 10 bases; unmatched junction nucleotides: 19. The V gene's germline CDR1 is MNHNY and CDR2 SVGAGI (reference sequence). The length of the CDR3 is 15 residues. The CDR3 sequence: CAAQPAGVGGEEQFF. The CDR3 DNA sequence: TGTGCCGCTCAACCAGCGGGAGTTGGGGGGGAGGAGCAGTTCTTC.

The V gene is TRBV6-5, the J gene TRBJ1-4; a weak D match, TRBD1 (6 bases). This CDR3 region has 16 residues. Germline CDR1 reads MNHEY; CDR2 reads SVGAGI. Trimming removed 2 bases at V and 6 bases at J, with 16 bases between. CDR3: CASSYRAGEGDEKLFF. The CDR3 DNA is TGTGCCAGCAGTTACAGGGCAGGGGAGGGGGATGAAAAACTGTTTTTT.

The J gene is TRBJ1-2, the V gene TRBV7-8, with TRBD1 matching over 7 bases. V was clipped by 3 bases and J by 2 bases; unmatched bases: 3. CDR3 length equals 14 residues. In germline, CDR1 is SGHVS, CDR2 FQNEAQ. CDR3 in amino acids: CASSLATGNYGYTF. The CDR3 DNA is TGTGCCAGCAGCTTGGCGACAGGGAACTATGGCTACACCTTC.

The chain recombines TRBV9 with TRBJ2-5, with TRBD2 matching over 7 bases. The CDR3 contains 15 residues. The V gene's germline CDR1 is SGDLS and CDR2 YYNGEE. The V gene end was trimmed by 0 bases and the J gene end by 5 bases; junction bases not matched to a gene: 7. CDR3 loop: CASSVAAGRVETQYF. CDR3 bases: TGTGCCAGCAGCGTAGCTGCAGGGAGGGTTGAGACCCAGTACTTC.

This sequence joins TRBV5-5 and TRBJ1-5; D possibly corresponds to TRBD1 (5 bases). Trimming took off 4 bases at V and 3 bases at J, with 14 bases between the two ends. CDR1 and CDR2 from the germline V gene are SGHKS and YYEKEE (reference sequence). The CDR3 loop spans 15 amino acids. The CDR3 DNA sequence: TGTGCCAGCAGCCCGACGGGGGGGTCCAATCAGCCCCAGCATTTT. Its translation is CASSPTGGSNQPQHF.

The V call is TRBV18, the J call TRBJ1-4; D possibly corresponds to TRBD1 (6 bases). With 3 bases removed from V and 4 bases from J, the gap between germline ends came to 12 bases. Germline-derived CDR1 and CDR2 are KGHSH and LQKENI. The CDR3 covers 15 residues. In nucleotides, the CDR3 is TGTGCCAGCTCACCCCTTCGGGACAATAATGAAAAACTGTTTTTT. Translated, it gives CASSPLRDNNEKLFF.